This T cell receptor (beta chain) is drawn from a study of beta chain features in type 1 diabetes. Sorting with CD45RO/CCR7/CD25/CD127/CD95/CD27 yielded naive, central memory, regulatory and stem-like memory CD4+ cells. V lost 5 bases and J lost 0, with 10 bases in between. The CDR3 runs to 15 residues. Looked up from germline, CDR1 is MNHNY and CDR2 is SVGAGI (reference sequence). Of the isolated RNA, all was reverse transcribed, and so the sequenced material was expressed TCRB transcripts. Each sample of naive, central memory or regulatory T cells had, on average, approximately 4 million reads. Measured with immunoSEQ multiplex PCR; TCRdb has only the in-frame clones, and not every one. Found here are about 250,000 clones, 12% to 15% of them singletons; the top ten hold roughly 0.028%. With regard to this clone: Its cognate antigen is unknown.

General observations from the study: The study found that naive, central memory and Treg TCRB repertoires appeared more similar in patients than in healthy donors. For Type 1 diabetes patients, all four CD4+ subsets carried TCRB CDR3s that were moderately but significantly shorter.

The receptor was isolated from a woman in her forties in good health. The V call is TRBV6-6, the J call TRBJ2-2; TRBD1 might be the D (6 bases). The sample comprised naive CD4+ T cells from blood. As DNA, the CDR3 is TGTGCCAGCAGTCCACAGGGTTCGAACACCGGGGAGCTGTTTTTT. Translating it yields CASSPQGSNTGELFF.